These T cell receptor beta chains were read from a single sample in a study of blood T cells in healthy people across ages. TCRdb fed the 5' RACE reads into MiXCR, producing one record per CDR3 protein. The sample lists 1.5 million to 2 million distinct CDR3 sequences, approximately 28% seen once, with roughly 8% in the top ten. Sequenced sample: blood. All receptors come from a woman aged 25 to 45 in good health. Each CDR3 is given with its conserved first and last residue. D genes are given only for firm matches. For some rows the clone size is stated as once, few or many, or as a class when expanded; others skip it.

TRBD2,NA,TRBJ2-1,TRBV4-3,TGCGCCAGCAGCCCAGGCATAGCGGGAGAGGTCGATGAGCAGTTCTTC,CASSPGIAGEVDEQFF
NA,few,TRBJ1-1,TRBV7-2,TGTGCCAGCAGCCCCCAGCAAGGCAGGAACACTGAAGCTTTCTTT,CASSPQQGRNTEAFF
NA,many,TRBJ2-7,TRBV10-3,TGTGCCATCAGTGATACCCGTAAGCAGTACTTC,CAISDTRKQYF
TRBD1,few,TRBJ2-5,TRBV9,TGTGCCAGCAGCGCTCTGGGACAGGGGGAGACCCAGTACTTC,CASSALGQGETQYF
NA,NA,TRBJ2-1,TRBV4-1,TGCGCCAGCAGCCAAGAGGTGGGTTGGAGGGCGAATGAGCAGTTCTTC,CASSQEVGWRANEQFF
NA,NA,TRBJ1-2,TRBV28,TGTGCCAGCAGTTTAGGCAGCCGCCCTGGTGGCTACACCTTC,CASSLGSRPGGYTF
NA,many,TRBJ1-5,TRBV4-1,TGCGCCAGCAGCCAAGATGAGGGTGACAATCAGCCCCAGCATTTT,CASSQDEGDNQPQHF
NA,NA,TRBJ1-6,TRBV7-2,TGTGCCAGCAGCCACAGGGACTCGTTTATCCTCCACTTT,CASSHRDSFILHF
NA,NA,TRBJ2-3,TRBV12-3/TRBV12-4,TGTGCCAGCAGTTTGGGCGCAGATACGGAGTATTTT,CASSLGADTEYF
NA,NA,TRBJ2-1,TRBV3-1,TGTGCCAGCAGCCAAGATGGGGCTACCGCCTACAATGAGCAGTTCTTC,CASSQDGATAYNEQFF
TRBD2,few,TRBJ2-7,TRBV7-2,TGTGCCAGCAGCTTTCAAGGTGCGGGGGGTCTAAGGTACGAGCAGTACTTC,CASSFQGAGGLRYEQYF
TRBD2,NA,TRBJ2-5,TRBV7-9,TGTACCAGCAGCCGGTCTAGCGGGACCGCGTACCAAGAGACCCAGTACTTC,CTSSRSSGTAYQETQYF
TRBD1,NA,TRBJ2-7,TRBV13,TGTACCAGCAGCGCAACGACAGGGGAAGCGGATTACGAGCAGTACTTC,CTSSATTGEADYEQYF
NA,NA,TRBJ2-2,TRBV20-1,TGCAGTGCTAGGTTGCAGGGACGAACCGGGGAGCTGTTTTTT,CSARLQGRTGELFF
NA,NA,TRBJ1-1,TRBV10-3,TGCGCCATCAGTGAGTCGCCATTTAGGGTGAACACTGAAGCTTTCTTT,CAISESPFRVNTEAFF
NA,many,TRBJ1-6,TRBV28,TGCGCCAGCAGGCAGGGAGGTAATTCACCCCTCCACTTT,CASRQGGNSPLHF
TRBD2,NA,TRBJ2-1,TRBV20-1,TGCAGTGCTAGATCCCCCGGGACTAGCGCCTACAATGAGCAGTTCTTC,CSARSPGTSAYNEQFF
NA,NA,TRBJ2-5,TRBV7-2,TGTGCCAGCAGCTTAGAGGCAGGGAAAGAGGCCCAGTACTTC,CASSLEAGKEAQYF
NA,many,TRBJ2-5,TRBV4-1,TGCGCCAGCAGCCAACTAGTCTCAGAGACCCAGTACTTC,CASSQLVSETQYF
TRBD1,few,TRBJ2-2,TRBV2,TGTGCCAGCAGCCCACAGGGGGCGGTCAACACCGGGGAGCTGTTTTTT,CASSPQGAVNTGELFF
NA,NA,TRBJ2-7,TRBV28,TGTGCCAGCAGAGTTCTGAGCTCCTACAATGAGCAGTACTTC,CASRVLSSYNEQYF
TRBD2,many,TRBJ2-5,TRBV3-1,TGTGCCAGCAGCCAAGATGGAAAGCGGGGGGTCCAAGAGACCCAGTACTTC,CASSQDGKRGVQETQYF
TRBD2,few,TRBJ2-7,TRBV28,TGTGCCAGCAGCCAACGACTAGCGGGGCAATACGAGCAGTACTTC,CASSQRLAGQYEQYF
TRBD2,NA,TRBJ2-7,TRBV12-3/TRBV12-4,TGTGCCAGCAAGAAACAGTTGGGGGGGTACTACGAGCAGTACTTC,CASKKQLGGYYEQYF
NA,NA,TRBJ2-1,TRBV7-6,TGTGCCAGCAGTCCTGGTGAACCCTCCTACAATGAGCAGTTCTTC,CASSPGEPSYNEQFF
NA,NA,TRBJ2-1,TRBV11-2,TGTGCCAGCAGCTTAGGTGGACGGGCCGTCTTGGATGAGCAGTTCTTC,CASSLGGRAVLDEQFF
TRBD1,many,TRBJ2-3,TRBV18,TGTGCCAGCTCCCCGGGGACAGGGAGAGAGACAGATACGCAGTATTTT,CASSPGTGRETDTQYF
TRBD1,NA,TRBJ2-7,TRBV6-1,TGTGCCAGCAGTGAAGTACCGGGACAGGGAGGCCACGAGCAGTACTTC,CASSEVPGQGGHEQYF
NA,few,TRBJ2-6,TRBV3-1,TGTGCCAGCAGCCTCCCTTCGACTGGGTCTGGGGCCAACGTCCTGACTTTC,CASSLPSTGSGANVLTF
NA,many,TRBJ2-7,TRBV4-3,TGCGCCAGCAGCCAGGTGCTGGCGGAGAGCTCCTACGAGCAGTACTTC,CASSQVLAESSYEQYF
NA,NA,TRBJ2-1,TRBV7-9,TGTGCCAGCAGCGGACTGGTAAGCTCCTACAATGAGCAGTTCTTC,CASSGLVSSYNEQFF
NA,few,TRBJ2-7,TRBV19,TGTGCCAGTAGTATAGAGGACGAGCAGTACTTC,CASSIEDEQYF
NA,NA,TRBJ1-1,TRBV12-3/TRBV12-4,TGTGCCAGCAGATGGGCGGACACTGAAGCTTTCTTT,CASRWADTEAFF
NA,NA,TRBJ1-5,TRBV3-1,TGTGCCAGCAGCCAAGGGCTGAGACCCAATCAGCCCCAGCATTTT,CASSQGLRPNQPQHF
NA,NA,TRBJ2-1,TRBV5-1,TGCGCCAGCAGCAAGAGGACGTCTCGGGCCTACAATGAGCAGTTCTTC,CASSKRTSRAYNEQFF
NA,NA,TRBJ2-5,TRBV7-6,TGTGCCAGCAGCTTAATCCGGAGCTCCGAAGAGACCCAGTACTTC,CASSLIRSSEETQYF
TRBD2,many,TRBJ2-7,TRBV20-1,TGCAGTGCTAGAGGCGATGGACTAGCGGAAATCTACGAGCAGTACTTC,CSARGDGLAEIYEQYF
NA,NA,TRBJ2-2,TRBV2,TGTGCCAGCAGTGGTGGGGCGCCCGGGGAGCTGTTTTTT,CASSGGAPGELFF
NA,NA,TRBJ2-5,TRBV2,TGTGCCAGCAGGGGGGCAGGAATTTACGAGCGGTACTTC,CASRGAGIYERYF
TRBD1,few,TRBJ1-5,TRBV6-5,TGTGCCAGCAGTGAGGACAGGGCTAGCAATCAGCCCCAGCATTTT,CASSEDRASNQPQHF
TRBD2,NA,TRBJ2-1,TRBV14,TGTGCCAGCAGCCAAGCAGTAGCGGGGTACAATGAGCAGTTCTTC,CASSQAVAGYNEQFF
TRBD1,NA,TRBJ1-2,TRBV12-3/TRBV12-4,TGTGCCAGCAGTTCGGGACAGGGGGAGTTTAGGGGCTATGGCTACACCTTC,CASSSGQGEFRGYGYTF
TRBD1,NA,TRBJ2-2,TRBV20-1,TGCAGTGCTAGTCGGACAGGCACCGGGGAGCTGTTTTTT,CSASRTGTGELFF
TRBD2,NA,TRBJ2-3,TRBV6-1,TGTGCCAGCAGTGAACCTGGCGGGAGGGCTCCGGGGGGAAGAGATACGCAGTATTTT,CASSEPGGRAPGGRDTQYF
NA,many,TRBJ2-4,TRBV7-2,TGTGCCAGCAGTAGCCAGGGACGGTACGACATTCAGTACTTC,CASSSQGRYDIQYF
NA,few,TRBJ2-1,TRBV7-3,TGTGCCAGCAGCCCGTTAGCGAACAATGAGCAGTTCTTC,CASSPLANNEQFF
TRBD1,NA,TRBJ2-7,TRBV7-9,TGTGCCAGCACCCCGGACAGGGTCCACGAGCAGTACTTC,CASTPDRVHEQYF
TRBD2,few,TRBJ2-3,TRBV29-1,TGCAGCGTAGACGGACTAGCGGGGGTCACAGATACGCAGTATTTT,CSVDGLAGVTDTQYF
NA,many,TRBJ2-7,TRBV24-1,TGTGCCACCAGTGATTTCCGGGGTGGGAGCTACGAGCAGTACTTC,CATSDFRGGSYEQYF
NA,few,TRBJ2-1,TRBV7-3,TGTGCCAGCAGCCTCGGGACGATCTACTCTGAGCAGTTCTTC,CASSLGTIYSEQFF
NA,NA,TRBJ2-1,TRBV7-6,TGTGCCAGCAGCTTAGCAGGAGTCCCAACGAGTCAAGCAGAGGAGCAGTTCTTC,CASSLAGVPTSQAEEQFF
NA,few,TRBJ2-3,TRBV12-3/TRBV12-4,TGTGCCAGCAGTTTGGGCGGGGTAAGCACAGATGCGCAGTATTTT,CASSLGGVSTDAQYF
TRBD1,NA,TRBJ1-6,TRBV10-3,TGTGCCATCAGTCGACAGGGCGCCAATTCACCCCTCCACTTT,CAISRQGANSPLHF
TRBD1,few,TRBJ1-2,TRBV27,TGTGCCAGCAGTCCACGACAGGGTCCGGTTGGCTATGGCTACACCTTC,CASSPRQGPVGYGYTF